This TCR beta chain was obtained from a study of cytomegalovirus exposure and HLA in healthy donors (TCRdb year 2017). Turning to the overall study: According to a later analysis, the approximately 120 validation repertoires were produced on the same platform as the 666 repertoires of the first cohort. To predict cytomegalovirus infection status, the study combined high-throughput TCR immunosequencing, statistical association of individual TCRs with disease status, and machine learning. Along with the approximately 620-subject first cohort, a separate validation cohort of about 110 different subjects was used. The study aimed to test whether signatures of past pathogen exposure could be identified by cataloging public T cell receptors.

The donors were included in the validation cohort of over a hundred subjects, a group kept apart from the roughly 610-subject first cohort. Here is what the overall study found, with its caveats: Three of the identified cytomegalovirus-associated TCR beta chains were confirmed in vitro to be specific for cytomegalovirus antigens. Across donors, most TCR sequences were observed very rarely, whereas some public TCRs were present in many individuals. A later analysis had no HLA typing for the validation cohort, so co-occurrence there was scored across all 130 or so repertoires. The study listed over 150 TCR beta chains as associated with cytomegalovirus. Subsequent analysis determined that TCRs grouped into clusters in the first cohort also showed a tendency toward co-occurrence across the roughly 110 validation repertoires, and 94% of cluster scores exceeded 0. The classifier was reported to diagnose cytomegalovirus status with high specificity and sensitivity in both the original and validation cohorts. According to the authors, the approach could potentially be generalized to other disease states and immunological phenotypes.

On this clone itself: The antigen it recognizes is unknown. Qualities for individual bases were not recorded, and no much larger clone is one base off.

The library was produced with the immunoSEQ multiplex PCR assay. As for how the authors treated the data: A statistical classification framework was built to diagnose cytomegalovirus status from the catalog of TCR beta chain sequences. The clones in this table, taken by TCRdb from immuneACCESS, are in-frame only. Not every clone is retained; where verified, under half of the shortfall comes from an unresolved V gene, and the cause of the rest is unknown. That table supplies the V and J calls and clone size; D and trimming were determined from the DNA. The sample records 190,000 or so clones, about 80% of which are singletons. The ten largest account for 2.5% to 3.5% of the sample. V loses 1 base, J loses 4 bases, and the germline ends lie 13 bases apart. CDR1 and CDR2, per the germline V gene (reference sequence), are SSHAT and FNYEAQ. CDR3 length: 15 amino acids, cysteine to phenylalanine. The CDR3 DNA has 45 bases and is translated from base 1.

This TCR derives from a woman aged 18-29 years in good health and CMV-seropositive. The receptor chain draws on TRBV7-7 and TRBJ2-5, with a weak D call of TRBD1 (6 bases match). The sequencing input was PBMCs. In nucleotide form, the sequence is TGTGCCAGCAGCTTAGAGGACAGATCGGGAGAGACCCAGTACTTC. Its protein reads: CASSLEDRSGETQYF.